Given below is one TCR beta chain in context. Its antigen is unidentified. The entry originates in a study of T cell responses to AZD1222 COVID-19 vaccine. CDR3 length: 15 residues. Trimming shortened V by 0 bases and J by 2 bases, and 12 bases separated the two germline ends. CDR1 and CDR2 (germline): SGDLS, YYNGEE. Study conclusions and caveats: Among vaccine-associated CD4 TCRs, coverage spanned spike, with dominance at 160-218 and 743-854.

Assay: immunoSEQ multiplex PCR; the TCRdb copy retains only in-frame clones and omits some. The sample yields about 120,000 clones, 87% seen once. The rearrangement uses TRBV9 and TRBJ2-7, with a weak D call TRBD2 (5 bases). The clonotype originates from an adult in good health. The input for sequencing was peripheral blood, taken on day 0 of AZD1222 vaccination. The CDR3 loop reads CASSVDPSGAYEQYF. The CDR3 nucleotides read TGTGCCAGCAGCGTAGACCCCTCCGGGGCCTACGAGCAGTACTTC.